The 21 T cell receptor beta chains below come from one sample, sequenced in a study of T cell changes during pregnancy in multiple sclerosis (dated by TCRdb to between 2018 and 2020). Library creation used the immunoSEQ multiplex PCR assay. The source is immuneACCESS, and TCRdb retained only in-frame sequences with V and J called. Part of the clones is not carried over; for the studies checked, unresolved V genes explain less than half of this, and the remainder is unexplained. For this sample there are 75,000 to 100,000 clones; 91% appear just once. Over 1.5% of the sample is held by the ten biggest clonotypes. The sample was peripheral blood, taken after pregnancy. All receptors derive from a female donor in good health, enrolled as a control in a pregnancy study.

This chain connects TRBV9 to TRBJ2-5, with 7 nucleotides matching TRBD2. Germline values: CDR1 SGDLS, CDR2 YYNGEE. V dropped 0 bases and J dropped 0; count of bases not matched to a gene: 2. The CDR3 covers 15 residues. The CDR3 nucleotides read TGTGCCAGCAGCGTAGAACGGGGGGACCAAGAGACCCAGTACTTC. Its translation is CASSVERGDQETQYF.

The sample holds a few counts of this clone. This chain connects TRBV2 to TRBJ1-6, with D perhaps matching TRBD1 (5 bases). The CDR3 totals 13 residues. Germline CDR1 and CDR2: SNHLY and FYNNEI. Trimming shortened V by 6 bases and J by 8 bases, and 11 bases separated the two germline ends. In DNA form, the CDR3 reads TGTGCCAGCAGACAGGATTTATATTCACCCCTCCACTTT. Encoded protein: CASRQDLYSPLHF.

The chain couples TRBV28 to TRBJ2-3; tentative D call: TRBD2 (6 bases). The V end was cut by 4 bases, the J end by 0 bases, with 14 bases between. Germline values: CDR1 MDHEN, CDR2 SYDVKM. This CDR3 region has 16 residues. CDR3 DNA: TGTGCCAGCAGTTCCGAGAAAGGGACTAGCACAGATACGCAGTATTTT. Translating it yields CASSSEKGTSTDTQYF.

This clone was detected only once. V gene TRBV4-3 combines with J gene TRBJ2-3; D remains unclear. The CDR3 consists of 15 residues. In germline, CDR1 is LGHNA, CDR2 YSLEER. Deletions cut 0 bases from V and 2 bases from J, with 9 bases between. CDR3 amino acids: CASSQDAEFTDTQYF. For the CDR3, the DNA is TGCGCCAGCAGCCAAGATGCGGAGTTCACAGATACGCAGTATTTT.

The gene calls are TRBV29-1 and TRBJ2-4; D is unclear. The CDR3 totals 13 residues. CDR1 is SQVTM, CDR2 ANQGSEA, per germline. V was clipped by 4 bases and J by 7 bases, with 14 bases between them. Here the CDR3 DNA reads TGCAGCGTTGGCTACCCCGACACGAACATTCAGTACTTC. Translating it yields CSVGYPDTNIQYF.

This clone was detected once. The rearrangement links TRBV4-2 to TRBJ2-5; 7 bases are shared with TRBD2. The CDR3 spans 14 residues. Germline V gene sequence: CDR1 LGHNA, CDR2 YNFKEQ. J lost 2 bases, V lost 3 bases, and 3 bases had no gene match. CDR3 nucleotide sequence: TGTGCCAGCAGCCAGAGCGGGGAACAAGAGACCCAGTACTTC. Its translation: CASSQSGEQETQYF.

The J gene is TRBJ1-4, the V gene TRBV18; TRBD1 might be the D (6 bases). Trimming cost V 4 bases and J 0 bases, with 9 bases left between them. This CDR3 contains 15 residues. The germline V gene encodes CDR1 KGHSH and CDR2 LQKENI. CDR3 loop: CASSLNRATNEKLFF. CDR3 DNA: TGTGCCAGCTCACTCAACAGGGCAACTAATGAAAAACTGTTTTTT.

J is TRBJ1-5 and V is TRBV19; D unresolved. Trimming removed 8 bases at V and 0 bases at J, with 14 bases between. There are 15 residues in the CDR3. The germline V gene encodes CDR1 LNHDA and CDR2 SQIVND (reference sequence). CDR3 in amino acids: CASAQVPYSNQPQHF. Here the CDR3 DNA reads TGTGCCAGTGCGCAGGTGCCGTATAGCAATCAGCCCCAGCATTTT.

CDR3 bases: TGTGCCAGTAGTACAGACCGCTATGGCTACACCTTC. Protein product: CASSTDRYGYTF. The J gene is TRBJ1-2, the V gene TRBV19, with D unresolved. CDR1 is LNHDA and CDR2 is SQIVND in the germline V gene (reference sequence). The CDR3 totals 12 residues. V lost 4 bases and J lost 4, with 7 bases in between.

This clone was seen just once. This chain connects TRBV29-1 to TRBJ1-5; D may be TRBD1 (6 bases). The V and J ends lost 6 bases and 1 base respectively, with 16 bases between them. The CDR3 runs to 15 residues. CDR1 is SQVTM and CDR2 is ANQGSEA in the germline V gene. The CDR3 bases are TGCAGCGTGGCCGTAAATGGACAGAGCAATCAGCCCCAGCATTTT. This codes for CSVAVNGQSNQPQHF. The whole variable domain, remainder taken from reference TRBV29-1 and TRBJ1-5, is SAVISQKPSRDICQRGTSLTIQCQVDSQVTMMFWYRQQPGQSLTLIATANQGSEATYESGFVIDKFPISRPNLTFSTLTVSNMSPEDSSIYLCSVAVNGQSNQPQHFGDGTRLSIL.

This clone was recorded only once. CDR3 DNA sequence: TGTGCCAGCAGTTCCCCGGGACAGAGAAACACTGAAGCTTTCTTT. Amino acid sequence: CASSSPGQRNTEAFF. The chain couples TRBV28 to TRBJ1-1, with 7 nucleotides matching TRBD1. This CDR3 contains 15 residues. Germline CDR1 is MDHEN and CDR2 is SYDVKM. J was trimmed by 2 bases and V by 4 bases; bases with no gene match: 7.

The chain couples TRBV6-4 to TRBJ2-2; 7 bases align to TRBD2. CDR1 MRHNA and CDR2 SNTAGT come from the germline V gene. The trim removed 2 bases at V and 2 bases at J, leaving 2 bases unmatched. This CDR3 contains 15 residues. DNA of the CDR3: TGTGCCAGCAGTGACGGGGGGGAAAACACCGGGGAGCTGTTTTTT. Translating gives CASSDGGENTGELFF.

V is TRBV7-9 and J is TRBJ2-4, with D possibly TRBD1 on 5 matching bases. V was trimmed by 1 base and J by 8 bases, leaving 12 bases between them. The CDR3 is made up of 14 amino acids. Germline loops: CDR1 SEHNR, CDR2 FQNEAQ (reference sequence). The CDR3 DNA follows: TGTGCCAGCAGCTTAGTGGTTCAAGGGGACATTCAGTACTTC. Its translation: CASSLVVQGDIQYF. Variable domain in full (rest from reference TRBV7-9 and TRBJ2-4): DTGVSQNPRHKITKRGQNVTFRCDPISEHNRLYWYRQTLGQGPEFLTYFQNEAQLEKSRLLSDRFSAERPKGSFSTLEIQRTEQGDSAMYLCASSLVVQGDIQYFGAGTRLSVL.

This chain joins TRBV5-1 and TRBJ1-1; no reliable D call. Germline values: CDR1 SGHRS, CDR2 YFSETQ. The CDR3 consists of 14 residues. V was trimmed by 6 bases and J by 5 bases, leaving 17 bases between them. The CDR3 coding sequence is TGCGCCAGCAAGTCTGCCCCGGGGAGTACTGAAGCTTTCTTT. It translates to CASKSAPGSTEAFF.

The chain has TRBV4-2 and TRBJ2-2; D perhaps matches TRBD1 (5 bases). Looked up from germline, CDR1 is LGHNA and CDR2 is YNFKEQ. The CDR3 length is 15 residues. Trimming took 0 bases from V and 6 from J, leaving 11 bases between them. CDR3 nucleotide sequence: TGTGCCAGCAGCCAAGATCTTACAGGCTCCGGGGAGCTGTTTTTT. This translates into CASSQDLTGSGELFF.

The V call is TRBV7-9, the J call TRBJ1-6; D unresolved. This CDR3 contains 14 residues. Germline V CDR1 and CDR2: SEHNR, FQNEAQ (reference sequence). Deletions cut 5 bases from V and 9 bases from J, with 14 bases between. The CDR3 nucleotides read TGTGCCAGCAGCCTAGGAACAGTAACTTCACCCCTCCACTTT. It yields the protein CASSLGTVTSPLHF.

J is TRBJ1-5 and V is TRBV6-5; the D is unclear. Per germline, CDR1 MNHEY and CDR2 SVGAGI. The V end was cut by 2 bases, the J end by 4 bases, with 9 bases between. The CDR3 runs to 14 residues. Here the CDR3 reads CASSYGSENQPQHF. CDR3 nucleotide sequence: TGTGCCAGCAGTTACGGCAGCGAGAATCAGCCCCAGCATTTT.

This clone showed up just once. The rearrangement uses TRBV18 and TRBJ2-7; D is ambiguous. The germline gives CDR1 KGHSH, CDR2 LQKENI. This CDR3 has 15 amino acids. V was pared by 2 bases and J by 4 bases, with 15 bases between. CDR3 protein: CASSPSGDLYYEQYF. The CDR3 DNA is TGTGCCAGCTCACCATCAGGCGACCTTTATTACGAGCAGTACTTC.

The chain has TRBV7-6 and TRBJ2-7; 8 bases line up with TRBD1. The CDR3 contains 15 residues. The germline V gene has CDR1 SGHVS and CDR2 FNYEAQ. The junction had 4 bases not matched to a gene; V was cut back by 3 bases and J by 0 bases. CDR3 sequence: CASSFRDRSSYEQYF. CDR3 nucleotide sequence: TGTGCCAGCAGCTTCCGGGACAGGAGCTCCTACGAGCAGTACTTC.

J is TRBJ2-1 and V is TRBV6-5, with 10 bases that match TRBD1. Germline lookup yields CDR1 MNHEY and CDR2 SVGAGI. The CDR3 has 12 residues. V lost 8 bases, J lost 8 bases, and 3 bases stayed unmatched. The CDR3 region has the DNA TGTGCCAGCTGTGGGACAGGGGATGAGCAGTTCTTC. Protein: CASCGTGDEQFF.

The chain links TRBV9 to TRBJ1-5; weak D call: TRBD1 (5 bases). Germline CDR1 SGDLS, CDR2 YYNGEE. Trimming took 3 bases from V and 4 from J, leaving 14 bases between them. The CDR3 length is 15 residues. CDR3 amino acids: CASSGGPAMNQPQHF. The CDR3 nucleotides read TGTGCCAGCAGCGGGGGCCCAGCCATGAATCAGCCCCAGCATTTT.